This paragraph reports one T cell receptor (beta chain). It lacks a known antigen. The sample holds no much larger clone one base away, and base qualities are not on file. To prepare the library, the immunoSEQ multiplex PCR assay was applied. TCRdb took over this immuneACCESS table, retaining in-frame rearrangements with V and J assigned. Such tables are incomplete; in checked studies, under half of the missing clones stem from an unresolved V gene, and the remainder is unexplained. The sample contains fewer than 75,000 clones, less than 95% of them found a single time. Of the sample, roughly 3.5% falls within the top ten clones. The germline V gene gives CDR1 as SGHRS and CDR2 as YFSETQ. V was cut back by 0 bases and J by 0 bases, leaving a gap of 12 bases between them. The CDR3 sequence holds 16 residues, the cysteine and phenylalanine included. The only DNA kept is the CDR3, 48 bases in frame from the first base.

The data derive from a study of T cell changes during pregnancy in multiple sclerosis (dated by TCRdb to between 2019 and 2020). Background on the whole study: Changes in the T cell repertoire over the course of pregnancy were examined in this study in women with multiple sclerosis.

This receptor was identified in a female donor in good health, enrolled as a control in a pregnancy study. This sample comprised peripheral blood, obtained after pregnancy. The V and J segments used are TRBV5-1 and TRBJ1-1; possibly the D gene is TRBD1, per 6 matching bases. At the DNA level, the sequence is TGCGCCAGCAGCTTGGTTGTGGGGGCGGTGAACACTGAAGCTTTCTTT. Protein translation: CASSLVVGAVNTEAFF. Joined to the reference TRBV5-1 and TRBJ1-1 proteins, this CDR3 gives the full variable domain: KAGVTQTPRYLIKTRGQQVTLSCSPISGHRSVSWYQQTPGQGLQFLFEYFSETQRNKGNFPGRFSGRQFSNSRSEMNVSTLELGDSALYLCASSLVVGAVNTEAFFGQGTRLTVV.